This TCR beta chain derives from a study of T cells after yellow fever vaccination (dated by TCRdb to the late 2010s). For the wider study: The SMART-Seq v4 Ultra Low Input RNA kit was used to prepare libraries from fractions with low cell numbers. Blood was collected at multiple timepoints before and after primary and secondary immunization, and bulk PBMC replicates and cell subsets were isolated. To track T-cell clones before and after primary and booster YFV17D yellow fever vaccination, bulk TCR alpha and beta repertoires were sequenced longitudinally. The cohort comprised two healthy male donors, one aged 18 to 29 and one aged 30 to 39 years. Broader findings and caveats from the paper: Compared with the primary T-cell response, the secondary T-cell response was faster but weaker, reaching its peak on day 5 rather than on day 15. After the booster, most of the clones that had expanded following primary vaccination were detected again (approximately 96% of CD4 and 85% to 90% of CD8), which suggests that memory was broadly maintained. Only a couple of donors were included in the study, so the extent to which the findings can be generalized is limited. A small fraction of clonotypes appeared in both the CD4 and CD8 compartments, likely as a result of convergent recombination. Because abundant contaminating clonotypes from the bulk population could be contained in FACS-sorted repertoires, computational filtering was required.

As regards this clonotype: Its antigen specificity is not known. Base qualities are not at hand, and no much larger clone is one base apart.

TCR cDNA was synthesized by 5'RACE template switching, which introduced a universal primer site and unique molecular identifiers. cDNA synthesis was primed from both the TCR alpha and TCR beta constant segments. Two PCR steps were used to amplify libraries, with sample barcodes and sequencing adapters being added in the second step. Sequencing of libraries was done on Illumina HiSeq 2500 (2x100 bp) or NovaSeq (2x150 bp). On the study's bioinformatics: MIGEC handled demultiplexing of reads and collapsing into UMI consensus sequences, while MiXCR performed V(D)J alignment. Vaccine-responding clonotypes were identified with edgeR using replicate PBMC samples, with FDR below 0.01 and a log2 fold change above 5 up to day 15 being required. CD4 or CD8 identity was assigned to each bulk clonotype according to whether the clonotype was present at higher abundance in the sequenced CD4 repertoire or the sequenced CD8 repertoire. TCRdb trimmed the raw reads at Q25, called clones with MiXCR and kept productive beta chains. CDR3 protein duplicates are merged, each entry listing the most common genes and DNA. None of the V and J calls come from the authors' own analysis; TCRdb made them. A total of about 63,000 distinct CDR3 sequences appear in this sample, 7.4% of them only once. 35% to 40% of the sample goes to the ten largest clones.

Explained via the paper, the treatment or condition label denotes: live attenuated yellow fever vaccine strain. PBMCs were isolated from peripheral blood using a standard Ficoll-Paque protocol. Dynabeads CD4 and CD8 positive selection kits were used to isolate the CD4 and CD8 T-cell fractions. RNA was extracted with TriZol from bulk PBMCs, CD4 and CD8 fractions, and dextramer-positive and dextramer-negative fractions. V is cut by 2 bases and J by 5 bases, and the space between the germline ends is 15 bases. Reading the germline V gene gives CDR1 MGHRA and CDR2 YSYEKL. From cysteine to phenylalanine, the CDR3 is 16 amino acids long. The only DNA kept is the CDR3, 48 bases in frame from the first base.

The origin of this receptor is a young man who received the YFV17D yellow fever vaccine. This sequence uses TRBV4-1 and TRBJ2-2; the best D guess is TRBD2, with 5 bases matching. This specimen was CD8+ T cells sorted from PBMCs, taken 15 days after the yellow fever booster vaccination. The CDR3 protein sequence reads: CASSQIARTGTGELFF. In nucleotides, the sequence is TGCGCCAGCAGCCAAATCGCCAGGACGGGGACCGGGGAGCTGTTTTTT.